The 23 T cell receptor beta chains in this list originate from one sample, sequenced in a study of blood T cell repertoires in COVID-19. Clones were read by immunoSEQ multiplex PCR, and TCRdb kept only the in-frame ones, dropping some. The sample consists of some 100,000 clones, approximately 92% of them appearing once. The source material was peripheral blood. These receptors all come from a man between 65 and 80 years old with acute or convalescent COVID-19.

The CDR3 reads CAIPGGRDGYTF. The CDR3 DNA follows: TGTGCCATCCCCGGGGGGCGGGATGGCTACACCTTC. The gene calls are TRBV7-9 and TRBJ1-2; D is possibly TRBD1 (6 bases). There are 12 residues in the CDR3. Germline CDR1 SEHNR, CDR2 FQNEAQ (reference sequence). Trimming removed 10 bases from V and 6 bases from J, with 15 bases in between.

The genes are TRBV4-1 and TRBJ1-6, with a tentative D call TRBD1 (6 bases). V lost 0 bases, J lost 0 bases, and 21 bases lay in between. This CDR3 has 21 residues. The germline V gene encodes CDR1 MGHRA and CDR2 YSYEKL. CDR3 coding DNA: TGCGCCAGCAGCCAAGATCGTTCCCTACAGGGATTGAGCTCCTATAATTCACCCCTCCACTTT. As protein: CASSQDRSLQGLSSYNSPLHF.

The DNA of the CDR3 is TGCAGCGTTGAGGGAGGGGCTAATACTGAAGCTTTCTTT. It encodes CSVEGGANTEAFF. The rearrangement uses TRBV29-1 and TRBJ1-1; the D gene is possibly TRBD1 (5 bases). This CDR3 is built from 13 residues. Trimming cost V 3 bases and J 5 bases, with 13 bases left between them. Germline V gene data show CDR1 as SQVTM and CDR2 as ANQGSEA.

The genes are TRBV21-1 and TRBJ2-7; TRBD1 is the table's D call and was not checked against the DNA. TRBV21-1 represents a pseudogene. The CDR3 covers 16 residues. The CDR3 protein is CASSKGGGQGSYEQYF. CDR3 coding DNA: TGTGCCAGCAGCAAAGGAGGGGGACAGGGCTCCTACGAGCAGTACTTC.

The rearrangement joins TRBV28 to TRBJ1-5; 9 bases match TRBD1. From germline, CDR1 is MDHEN and CDR2 SYDVKM. The CDR3 totals 15 residues. V lost 4 bases and J lost 5; bases outside the gene matches: 6. The DNA for the CDR3 is TGTGCCAGCAGTTCGACCGGGACAGGGTATCAGCCCCAGCATTTT. As protein: CASSSTGTGYQPQHF.

The chain is built from TRBV28 and TRBJ2-2; 7 nucleotides agree with TRBD2. The V gene's germline CDR1 is MDHEN and CDR2 SYDVKM. Losses at the gene ends were 2 bases for V and 5 bases for J; bases not matched to a gene: 2. This CDR3 contains 14 residues. The CDR3 DNA reads as TGTGCCAGCAGTTTAGGACTAGTAACCGGGGAGCTGTTTTTT. Its protein product is CASSLGLVTGELFF.

Comments on this clone: Other DNA sequences in this sample translate to the same CDR3. V usage is TRBV5-1 and J usage is TRBJ1-2; possible D gene TRBD1, 5 bases. CDR3 length equals 13 residues. V shed 5 bases and J shed 0 bases, with 8 bases lying between them. Germline V CDR1 and CDR2: SGHRS, YFSETQ. CDR3 bases: TGCGCCAGCAGGGCAGGGACTAACTATGGCTACACCTTC. Protein: CASRAGTNYGYTF.

This clone was recorded a few times. The rearrangement joins TRBV6-5 to TRBJ2-1; the D is unclear. The germline V and J ends were trimmed by 4 bases and 16 bases, with 14 bases remaining between them. Germline CDR1 reads MNHEY; CDR2 reads SVGAGI. This CDR3 region has 11 residues. DNA for the CDR3: TGTGCCAGCAGTTGGGTCCACCTAGACTTCTTC. Its translation: CASSWVHLDFF.

The chain is built from TRBV27 and TRBJ1-1; D gene ambiguous. This CDR3 region has 17 residues. Trimming left V 2 bases short and J 7 bases short, with 23 bases between. Germline CDR1 MNHEY, CDR2 SMNVEV (reference sequence). The CDR3 coding sequence is TGTGCCAGCAGTTTAAACCAAGCTGGCGGCAGAACAAATGAAGCTTTCTTT. Translating it yields CASSLNQAGGRTNEAFF.

The chain carries TRBV18 and TRBJ2-3, with 14 nucleotides matching TRBD2. J gave up 6 bases and V 4 bases, and 6 bases lay outside the gene matches. The germline V gene has CDR1 KGHSH and CDR2 LQKENI. This CDR3 has 16 residues. The CDR3 bases are TGTGCCAGCTCACTGGGACTAGCGGGAGTAGGTGATACGCAGTATTTT. Translated, it gives CASSLGLAGVGDTQYF.

This clone was counted a few times. This sample includes further DNA sequences coding for the same CDR3. The genes are TRBV6-5 and TRBJ1-2, with TRBD1 matching 7 bases. The J segment lost 3 bases and the V segment lost 6 bases, leaving 4 bases of the junction unmatched. The CDR3 covers 13 residues. CDR1 is MNHEY and CDR2 is SVGAGI in the germline V gene. The CDR3 coding sequence is TGTGCCAGCAGGCCCGGGACAGACTATGGCTACACCTTC. Protein product: CASRPGTDYGYTF.

The chain has TRBV24-1 and TRBJ2-3; D is perhaps TRBD1 (5 bases). The V gene's germline CDR1 is KGHDR and CDR2 SFDVKD. Deletions cut 5 bases from V and 3 bases from J, with 5 bases between. The CDR3 sequence is 12 residues long. The CDR3 here is CATSAGTDTQYF. CDR3 sequence (DNA): TGTGCCACCAGTGCAGGGACAGATACGCAGTATTTT.

Comment on this clone: One end of the junction is discordant with germline, which a read error may explain. The chain carries TRBV5-1 and TRBJ1-4; D may be TRBD1 (5 bases). This CDR3 contains 16 residues. Germline CDR1 reads SGHRS; CDR2 reads YFSETQ. CDR3 sequence: CASSSRGDTTNEKLFF. The CDR3 region has the DNA TGCGCCAGCAGCTCAAGGGGCGATACAACAAATGAAAAACTGTTTTTT.

V is TRBV10-3 and J is TRBJ2-1; weak D call: TRBD1 (5 bases). The CDR3 loop spans 16 amino acids. CDR1 is ENHRY and CDR2 is SYGVKD in the germline V gene. Trimming cost V 3 bases and J 5 bases, with 17 bases left between them. In nucleotides, the CDR3 is TGTGCCATCAGTGACATTCCAGGGTCACTTCACAATGAGCAGTTCTTC. It yields the protein CAISDIPGSLHNEQFF.

This chain uses TRBV7-6 with TRBJ2-7; TRBD1 matches 7 bases. The V segment lost 2 bases and the J segment 3 bases; nucleotides outside the gene matches: 16. The CDR3 loop spans 18 amino acids. CDR1 is SGHVS, CDR2 FNYEAQ, per germline. The CDR3 bases are TGTGCCAGCAGCTTAACCCAGGGGATACTTGGACAGGTCTACGAGCAGTACTTC. Translating it yields CASSLTQGILGQVYEQYF.

V usage is TRBV6-6 and J usage is TRBJ1-5; TRBD1 matches 8 bases. Germline trimming cut 7 bases from V and 7 bases from J; bases unmatched to any gene: 15. CDR3 size: 16 residues. Per the germline V gene, CDR1 is MNHNY and CDR2 is SVGAGI (reference sequence). The CDR3 sequence: CASTTITGGLWQPQHF. The CDR3 bases are TGTGCCAGCACGACCATCACAGGGGGATTGTGGCAGCCCCAGCATTTT.

This rearrangement joins TRBV27 to TRBJ2-7, with a tentative D call TRBD1 (6 bases). The V gene's germline CDR1 is MNHEY and CDR2 SMNVEV (reference sequence). The V end was cut by 4 bases, the J end by 7 bases, with 11 bases between. This CDR3 has 12 amino acids. DNA of the CDR3: TGTGCCAGCAGTTCACAGGGTCGGGAGCAGTACTTC. Protein sequence: CASSSQGREQYF.

The J gene is TRBJ2-7, the V gene TRBV6-5, with D unclear. Per the germline V gene, CDR1 is MNHEY and CDR2 is SVGAGI. V lost 2 bases, J lost 3 bases, and 14 bases lay in between. The CDR3 runs to 15 residues. Written as DNA, the CDR3 is TGTGCCAGCAGTTACACACCCGAGACAATCTACGAGCAGTACTTC. It encodes CASSYTPETIYEQYF.

J is TRBJ2-1 and V is TRBV4-1, with a tentative D call TRBD2 (6 bases). Between the trimmed V and J ends, which lost 0 bases and 9 bases, there was a span of 18 bases. Germline assignment: CDR1 MGHRA and CDR2 YSYEKL. This CDR3 spans 16 amino acids. This chain's CDR3 is CASSQDGGTQGSEQFF. CDR3 coding DNA: TGCGCCAGCAGCCAAGATGGGGGGACTCAAGGGAGTGAGCAGTTCTTC.

The chain is built from TRBV2 and TRBJ2-7, with 11 bases identical to TRBD1. The length of the CDR3 is 13 residues. With 4 bases clipped from V and 6 bases from J, the junction kept 2 bases outside the gene matches. The V gene's germline CDR1 is SNHLY and CDR2 FYNNEI. Here the CDR3 DNA reads TGTGCCAGCAGTGCGGGACAGGGGGTCGAGCAGTACTTC. It encodes CASSAGQGVEQYF.

The J gene is TRBJ2-7, the V gene TRBV4-1, with 9 bases that match TRBD2. This CDR3 is built from 14 residues. J gave up 4 bases and V 5 bases, and 6 bases lay outside the gene matches. Germline V lookup: CDR1 MGHRA, CDR2 YSYEKL. This CDR3 is CASSGAGGGYEQYF. For the CDR3, the DNA is TGCGCCAGCAGCGGAGCGGGGGGAGGTTACGAGCAGTACTTC.

The chain uses TRBV28 and TRBJ2-1; possibly TRBD2 for D (6 bases). The CDR3 consists of 14 residues. The ends were cut back, 7 bases at V and 0 bases at J, with 10 bases in the middle. Germline V gives CDR1 MDHEN, CDR2 SYDVKM. For the CDR3, the DNA is TGTGCCAGCACTAGCGCGAGCTCCTACAATGAGCAGTTCTTC. Translating gives CASTSASSYNEQFF.

Only one count was recorded for this clone. The chain employs TRBV2 and TRBJ1-1; D remains ambiguous. V gave up 4 bases and J gave up 0 bases, with 6 bases separating them. The CDR3 loop spans 13 amino acids. CDR1 is SNHLY and CDR2 is FYNNEI in the germline V gene. The CDR3 spells CASSVVVNTEAFF. CDR3 coding DNA: TGTGCCAGCAGTGTCGTAGTGAACACTGAAGCTTTCTTT.